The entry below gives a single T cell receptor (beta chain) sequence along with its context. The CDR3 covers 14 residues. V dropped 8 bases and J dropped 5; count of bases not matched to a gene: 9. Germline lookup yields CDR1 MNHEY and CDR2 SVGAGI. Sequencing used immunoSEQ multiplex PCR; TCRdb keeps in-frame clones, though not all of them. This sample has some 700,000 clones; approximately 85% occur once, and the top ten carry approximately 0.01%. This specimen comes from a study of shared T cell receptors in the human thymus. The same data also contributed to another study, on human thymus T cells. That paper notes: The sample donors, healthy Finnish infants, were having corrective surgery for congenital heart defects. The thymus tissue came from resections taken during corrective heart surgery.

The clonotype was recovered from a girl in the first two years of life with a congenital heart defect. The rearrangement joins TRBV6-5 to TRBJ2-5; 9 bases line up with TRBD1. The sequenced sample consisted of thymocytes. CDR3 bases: TGTGCCAGCGGTGAGACAGGGGGTTTTGAGACCCAGTACTTC. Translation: CASGETGGFETQYF.